The rows below give T cell receptor beta chains drawn from one sample of a study of cytomegalovirus exposure and HLA in healthy donors. Assay: immunoSEQ multiplex PCR; the TCRdb copy retains only in-frame clones and omits some. Among 100,000 to 120,000 clones listed, around 80% were seen once. Sequencing used PBMCs. These receptors originate from a man aged 25 to 40 in good health and CMV-seropositive. The CDR3 runs from the conserved cysteine through the conserved F or W. Each record gives: clone size, D gene, V gene, J gene, CDR3 protein, CDR3 DNA. The D gene is left open where the match is weak. Clone sizes are given selectively: once, few, many, or a class where the clone is expanded.

-	-	TRBV7-9	TRBJ1-4	CASSPTNKGFSNEKLFF	TGTGCCAGCAGCCCGACCAACAAGGGGTTCTCTAATGAAAAACTGTTTTTT
once	TRBD2	TRBV6-6	TRBJ2-7	CASRNLAETYEQYF	TGTGCCAGCAGGAACCTAGCGGAGACCTACGAGCAGTACTTC
few	-	TRBV9	TRBJ1-2	CASSVGGADGYTF	TGTGCCAGCAGCGTAGGGGGCGCCGATGGCTACACCTTC
once	-	TRBV4-1	TRBJ2-7	CASSQERRETYEQYF	TGCGCCAGCAGCCAAGAGCGGAGGGAAACCTACGAGCAGTACTTC
few	TRBD1	TRBV25-1	TRBJ1-6	CASRGQDSLPLHF	TGTGCCAGCAGGGGACAGGATTCTTTACCCCTCCACTTT
-	TRBD1	TRBV9	TRBJ2-5	CASSAAPGQGVRETQYF	TGTGCCAGCAGCGCCGCTCCGGGACAGGGAGTGAGGGAGACCCAGTACTTC
-	-	TRBV7-2	TRBJ2-7	CASSLDIYEQYF	TGTGCCAGCAGCTTGGACATCTACGAGCAGTACTTC
-	-	TRBV19	TRBJ2-2	CASSIGRVDTGELFF	TGTGCCAGTAGTATTGGCAGGGTTGACACCGGGGAGCTGTTTTTT
-	TRBD1	TRBV7-9	TRBJ1-1	CASSSEQGYTEAFF	TGTGCCAGCAGCTCAGAACAGGGGTACACTGAAGCTTTCTTT
-	TRBD1	TRBV5-1	TRBJ2-1	CASGRDRSNYNEQFF	TGCGCCAGCGGTAGGGACAGGAGTAACTACAATGAGCAGTTCTTC
-	TRBD2	TRBV7-9	TRBJ2-2	CASPAGANTGELFF	TGTGCCAGCCCCGCGGGGGCGAACACCGGGGAGCTGTTTTTT
-	TRBD2	TRBV6-6	TRBJ2-7	CASRNLAETYEQYF	TGTGCCAGCAGGAACCTAGCGGAGACCTACGAGCAGTACTTC
-	TRBD1	TRBV11-2	TRBJ1-1	CASSGAQGANTEAFF	TGTGCCAGCAGCGGCGCACAGGGGGCGAACACTGAAGCTTTCTTT
-	-	TRBV5-4	TRBJ2-5	CASSSGGVETQYF	TGTGCCAGCAGCTCCGGCGGGGTAGAGACCCAGTACTTC
-	TRBD1	TRBV4-2	TRBJ1-1	CASSQELGGSGTEAFF	TGTGCCAGCAGCCAAGAGTTAGGGGGCTCGGGCACTGAAGCTTTCTTT
-	-	TRBV30	TRBJ2-3	CAWSAESTDTQYF	TGTGCCTGGAGTGCGGAGAGCACAGATACGCAGTATTTT
-	-	TRBV7-2	TRBJ1-1	CASSFGGGRVTEAFF	TGTGCCAGCAGCTTTGGGGGGGGCCGGGTCACTGAAGCTTTCTTT
-	-	TRBV7-8	TRBJ2-3	CASSLFPLRVEDTQYF	TGTGCCAGCAGCTTATTTCCTCTCCGGGTGGAAGATACGCAGTATTTT
-	-	TRBV7-9	TRBJ2-3	CASSLQTQYF	TGTGCCAGCAGCTTACAAACGCAGTATTTT
-	-	TRBV6-1	TRBJ2-7	CASSADRSTYEQYF	TGTGCCAGCAGTGCTGACAGGTCCACCTACGAGCAGTACTTC
few	-	TRBV7-2	TRBJ2-1	CASSSPYNEQFF	TGTGCCAGCAGCTCTCCCTACAATGAGCAGTTCTTC
few	-	TRBV20-1	TRBJ2-7	CSARAEYEQYF	TGCAGTGCTAGGGCGGAATACGAGCAGTACTTC
-	-	TRBV27	TRBJ2-3	CASGRETFPDTQYF	TGTGCCAGCGGAAGGGAGACCTTCCCAGATACGCAGTATTTT
-	TRBD2	TRBV7-6	TRBJ2-7	CASSQGLSSYEQYF	TGTGCCAGCAGCCAGGGACTAAGCTCCTACGAGCAGTACTTC
-	-	TRBV15	TRBJ1-6	CATSTLGGNNSPLHF	TGTGCCACCAGCACCCTGGGGGGGAATAATTCACCCCTCCACTTT
few	-	TRBV19	TRBJ1-2	CASSIAQVGAWTF	TGTGCCAGTAGTATAGCGCAGGTCGGCGCATGGACCTTC
-	TRBD1	TRBV6-1	TRBJ1-2	CAISEEARTGAVSYTF	TGTGCCATCAGTGAAGAAGCCAGGACAGGGGCGGTAAGCTACACCTTC
-	-	TRBV7-9	TRBJ1-6	CASSPQDNSPLHF	TGTGCCAGCAGCCCGCAGGATAATTCACCCCTCCACTTT
-	TRBD1	TRBV28	TRBJ2-7	CASSIPGQTYEQYF	TGTGCCAGCAGTATACCGGGACAGACCTACGAGCAGTACTTC
-	-	TRBV28	TRBJ2-3	CASRRDSPKSSTDTQYF	TGTGCCAGCAGGCGAGACAGTCCTAAGTCTAGCACAGATACGCAGTATTTT
-	-	TRBV4-3	TRBJ1-1	CASSPGRRGENTEAFF	TGCGCCAGCAGCCCGGGACGGAGGGGCGAGAACACTGAAGCTTTCTTT
-	TRBD1	TRBV28	TRBJ1-2	CASSYRQGVPGDYGYTF	TGTGCCAGCAGTTATCGGCAGGGGGTACCAGGGGACTATGGCTACACCTTC
-	-	TRBV19	TRBJ1-1	CASSGRGNTEAFF	TGTGCCAGTAGTGGAAGGGGGAACACTGAAGCTTTCTTT
-	-	TRBV30	TRBJ1-5	CALGQGGGDQPQHF	TGTGCCTTGGGCCAAGGGGGAGGGGATCAGCCCCAGCATTTT
once	TRBD1	TRBV6-5	TRBJ2-2	CASRGQGSNTGELFF	TGTGCCAGCAGGGGACAGGGCTCCAACACCGGGGAGCTGTTTTTT
once	-	TRBV6-5	TRBJ1-1	CASSYGIQEEAEAFF	TGTGCCAGCAGTTATGGTATCCAGGAGGAGGCTGAAGCTTTCTTT
-	TRBD2	TRBV6-5	TRBJ2-3	CASSPLAGDADTQYF	TGTGCCAGCAGCCCCTTAGCGGGGGATGCAGATACGCAGTATTTT
-	-	TRBV11-2	TRBJ2-1	CASRSIRQIDEQFF	TGTGCCAGCAGATCGATCCGACAGATCGATGAGCAGTTCTTC
-	-	TRBV7-2	TRBJ1-4	CASSLRQTTNEKLFF	TGTGCCAGCAGCCTTAGACAGACAACTAATGAAAAACTGTTTTTT
-	-	TRBV5-4	TRBJ1-1	CASSLIGGSTEAFF	TGTGCCAGCAGCTTGATTGGGGGCTCCACTGAAGCTTTCTTT
few	TRBD2	TRBV5-1	TRBJ2-3	CASSPGGISTDTQYF	TGCGCCAGCAGCCCGGGGGGGATAAGCACAGATACGCAGTATTTT
-	-	TRBV10-3	TRBJ1-2	CAISGSYGYTF	TGTGCCATCAGTGGGAGCTATGGCTACACCTTC
-	TRBD1	TRBV19	TRBJ2-2	CASSPWTGGYANTGELFF	TGTGCCAGTAGTCCGTGGACAGGGGGGTACGCGAACACCGGGGAGCTGTTTTTT
-	TRBD2	TRBV5-1	TRBJ2-1	CASSLGASGGGQLF	TGCGCCAGCAGCTTGGGGGCCAGCGGGGGGGGGCAGCTCTTC
few	TRBD2	TRBV2	TRBJ2-5	CASFDLAGNQETQYF	TGTGCCAGCTTTGACCTAGCGGGGAACCAAGAGACCCAGTACTTC
-	TRBD1	TRBV10-3	TRBJ2-2	CAISRTTGQPNTGELFF	TGTGCCATCAGTAGAACTACGGGACAGCCGAACACCGGGGAGCTGTTTTTT
-	-	TRBV6-5	TRBJ2-7	CASTPPKYEQYF	TGTGCCAGCACCCCCCCTAAATACGAGCAGTACTTC
-	-	TRBV7-9	TRBJ2-7	CASSLAQGYEQYF	TGTGCCAGCAGCTTAGCGCAGGGCTACGAGCAGTACTTC
-	-	TRBV28	TRBJ1-3	CASSRWASGNTIYF	TGTGCCAGCAGCCGCTGGGCATCTGGAAACACCATATATTTT
-	-	TRBV28	TRBJ1-6	CASSLRVSSYNSPLHF	TGTGCCAGCAGTCTCAGGGTGAGCTCCTATAATTCACCCCTCCACTTT
once	-	TRBV21-1	TRBJ1-2	CASTHWTGCELGSYGYTF	TGTGCCAGCACCCATTGGACAGGCTGCGAGTTGGGATCCTATGGCTACACCTTC
few	TRBD1	TRBV9	TRBJ1-2	CASSVASETGEYGYTF	TGTGCCAGCAGCGTAGCGTCGGAGACAGGGGAATATGGCTACACCTTC
-	-	TRBV7-2	TRBJ1-2	CASSSQSLQENYGYTF	TGTGCCAGCAGCTCACAGAGCCTACAGGAGAACTATGGCTACACCTTC
-	-	TRBV19	TRBJ1-3	CASKRSGNTIYF	TGTGCCAGTAAACGGTCTGGAAACACCATATATTTT
-	TRBD1	TRBV9	TRBJ1-5	CASSEGTGGQPQHF	TGTGCCAGCAGCGAGGGGACAGGAGGCCAGCCCCAGCATTTT
-	-	TRBV13	TRBJ1-2	CASSLGLRGSGDGYTF	TGTGCCAGCAGCTTAGGGTTGAGGGGGAGTGGAGATGGCTACACCTTC
-	TRBD1	TRBV5-1	TRBJ1-6	CASSLGGTGRSPLHF	TGCGCCAGCAGCTTGGGGGGGACAGGGCGCTCACCCCTCCACTTT